These 17 T cell receptor beta chains share one sample of origin, sequenced in a study of T cell clonality in common variable immunodeficiency. Generated by immunoSEQ multiplex PCR, the TCRdb table keeps only in-frame clones and is missing some. The sample has tens of thousands of clones, none seen only once; the top ten hold about 1.7%. What was sequenced was peripheral blood mononuclear cells. The receptors come from a person aged 18 to 75 in good health.

This clone was counted many times. The missing CDR3 end, 3 residues past where the read stops, is filled in from the germline J gene. The V gene is TRBV18, the J gene TRBJ2-5, with D maybe TRBD1 (6 bases). The CDR3 consists of 19 residues. Trimming cost V 2 bases and J 5 bases, with 27 bases left between them. Germline V gene sequence: CDR1 KGHSH, CDR2 LQKENI. CDR3 bases read: TGTGCCAGCTCACCAGCTCGTGGCGGCGGGTCAGGGGATTTGGAGACC. This translates into CASSPARGGGSGDLET. The whole CDR3 protein is CASSPARGGGSGDLETQYF.

This clone showed up many times. The sequenced fragment ends 3 residues before the CDR3 boundary, so the rest is inferred from the germline J gene. V gene TRBV2 combines with J gene TRBJ2-1, with a tentative D call TRBD2 (6 bases). The germline gives CDR1 SNHLY, CDR2 FYNNEI. With 7 bases removed from V and 4 bases from J, the gap between germline ends came to 14 bases. There are 14 residues in the CDR3. The part of the CDR3 DNA that was read is TGTGCCAGCACCAAGGGACTGATTTACAATGAG. This sequence encodes CASTKGLIYNE. The complete CDR3 protein is CASTKGLIYNEQFF.

This clone has ten or more counts. The CDR3 end is not reached by the read, which stops 3 residues before it; the germline J gene fills it in. The chain is built from TRBV11-1 and TRBJ2-3, with unresolved D. The CDR3 runs to 15 residues. The germline V and J ends were trimmed by 5 bases and 1 base, with 13 bases remaining between them. Germline values: CDR1 SGHAT, CDR2 FQDESV (reference sequence). The CDR3 region is CASSQLTLGTDTQYF. The CDR3 DNA, read in part, is TGTGCCAGCAGCCAACTAACGCTAGGCACAGATACG.

This clone occurred many times. The read comes to an end 3 residues before the CDR3 does, leaving the germline J gene to fill in the end. The chain couples TRBV28 to TRBJ2-7, with 7 bases fitting TRBD2. Germline CDR1 is MDHEN and CDR2 is SYDVKM. Trimming at V came to 6 bases and at J to 2 bases, leaving 4 bases not matched to a gene. This CDR3 contains 13 residues. The CDR3 here is CASSPTSPYEQYF. The sequenced CDR3 bases are TGTGCCAGCAGCCCGACTAGCCCCTACGAG.

This clone appeared many times. The read halts 3 residues ahead of the CDR3 end, with the missing end drawn from the germline J gene. This sequence joins TRBV11-2 and TRBJ2-7, with a possible D match to TRBD2 (6 bases). V was cut by 6 bases and J by 1 base, with 10 bases left in between. CDR1 is SGHAT, CDR2 FQNNGV, per germline. The length of the CDR3 is 13 residues. The part of the CDR3 DNA that was read is TGTGCCAGCAGTTCGGGGGATTCCTACGAG. Its translation: CASSSGDSYE. Given in full, the CDR3 is CASSSGDSYEQYF.

This clone showed up many times. The CDR3 end lies 3 residues beyond the end of the read and is filled in from the germline J gene. V gene TRBV18 combines with J gene TRBJ1-2; D is undetermined. The V gene lost 1 base and the J gene lost 7 bases, with 13 bases spanning the gap. The V gene's germline CDR1 is KGHSH and CDR2 LQKENI. The CDR3 contains 14 residues. The CDR3 spells CASSPLETSSGYTF. The CDR3 DNA, read in part, is TGTGCCAGCTCACCACTGGAGACAAGTAGTGGC.

This clone has ten or more counts. The read comes to an end 3 residues before the CDR3 does, leaving the germline J gene to fill in the end. This chain connects TRBV6-1 to TRBJ1-1; 8 nucleotides line up with TRBD1. Germline lookup yields CDR1 MNHNS and CDR2 SASEGT. V lost 3 bases and J lost 4; bases outside the gene matches: 4. There are 14 residues in the CDR3. The CDR3 protein is CASSESTGVTEAFF. The DNA read from the CDR3 is TGTGCCAGCAGTGAGTCGACAGGGGTCACTGAA.

As for this clone: The sequence runs out 3 residues before the end of the CDR3; the remainder is reconstructed from the germline J gene. The rearrangement joins TRBV2 to TRBJ1-6, with D perhaps TRBD1 (5 bases). The CDR3 loop spans 14 amino acids. V was pared by 7 bases and J by 9 bases, with 16 bases between. CDR1 and CDR2 (germline): SNHLY, FYNNEI. The DNA read from the CDR3 is TGTGCCAGCACCGTCGGGCCGAGGGGTTCACCC. Protein sequence: CASTVGPRGSP. The complete CDR3 reads CASTVGPRGSPLHF.

This clone was recorded at least ten times. The chain's CDR3 is CASSSTVNEKLFF. Partial CDR3 DNA: TGTGCCAGCAGCTCCACAGTTAATGAAAAA. The chain has TRBV7-8 and TRBJ1-4; the D is unclear. With the read ending 3 residues before the CDR3 end, the germline J gene is used to fill in that end. CDR3 length equals 13 residues. Germline V gene data show CDR1 as SGHVS and CDR2 as FQNEAQ. V was cut by 4 bases and J by 4 bases, with 7 bases left in between.

This clone was counted at least ten times. The read terminates 3 residues before the CDR3 end, so the remaining end is supplied by the germline J gene. J is TRBJ2-1 and V is TRBV5-1; TRBD1 agrees at 10 bases. Trimming took 0 bases from V and 7 from J; bases not matched to a gene: 4. This CDR3 region has 15 residues. Germline lookup yields CDR1 SGHRS and CDR2 YFSETQ. The CDR3: CASSLEGQGINEQFF. The part of the CDR3 DNA that was read is TGCGCCAGCAGCTTGGAGGGACAGGGGATTAATGAG.

This clone was counted many times. The sequenced fragment ends 3 residues before the CDR3 boundary, so the rest is inferred from the germline J gene. The chain recombines TRBV18 with TRBJ1-4; D unresolved. The CDR3 has 12 residues. V shed 0 bases and J shed 8 bases, with 4 bases lying between them. Germline V gives CDR1 KGHSH, CDR2 LQKENI. CDR3 amino acids: CASSPPREKLFF. The sequenced CDR3 bases are TGTGCCAGCTCACCACCGCGGGAAAAA.

This clone came up many times. With the read ending 3 residues before the CDR3 end, the germline J gene is used to fill in that end. This rearrangement joins TRBV10-1 to TRBJ2-1; TRBD2 matches 11 bases. Germline loops: CDR1 WNHNN, CDR2 SYGVQD (reference sequence). CDR3 length: 14 amino acids. V was pared by 6 bases and J by 7 bases, with 5 bases of the junction left unmatched. The CDR3 spells CASSAGTSGNEQFF. The sequenced CDR3 bases are TGCGCCAGCAGCGCCGGGACTAGCGGAAATGAG.

There are many counts of this clone. The read ends 3 residues shy of where the CDR3 ends; the end is completed using the germline J gene. This chain joins TRBV20-1 and TRBJ1-1; D remains ambiguous. Per the germline V gene, CDR1 is DFQATT and CDR2 is SNEGSKA (reference sequence). V lost 6 bases and J lost 1, with 12 bases in between. This CDR3 has 13 residues. The CDR3 protein is CSAPGHQNTEAFF. CDR3 bases read: TGCAGTGCCCCTGGGCACCAGAACACTGAA.

This clone was detected ten times or more. The DNA ends 3 residues before the CDR3 does, and the rest of the CDR3 is filled in from the germline J gene. The rearrangement uses TRBV5-4 and TRBJ2-2; possible D gene TRBD1, 5 bases. The CDR3 spans 15 residues. The germline V gene encodes CDR1 SGHNT and CDR2 YYREEE (reference sequence). Trimming took 2 bases from V and 2 from J, leaving 10 bases between them. CDR3 protein: CASSFKGINTGELFF. CDR3 bases read: TGTGCCAGCAGCTTTAAGGGGATCAACACCGGGGAG.

Ten or more counts support this clone. The read finishes 3 residues shy of the CDR3 end, and the germline J gene is used to complete it. V and J are TRBV5-1 and TRBJ2-2; 9 nucleotides line up with TRBD1. The germline gives CDR1 SGHRS, CDR2 YFSETQ. After removal of 4 bases from V and 5 bases from J, the junction contained 12 bases not matched to a gene. The length of the CDR3 is 17 residues. This chain's CDR3 is CASSRQTGQGGTGELFF. The DNA read from the CDR3 is TGCGCCAGCAGCCGTCAAACGGGACAGGGCGGTACCGGGGAG.

Ten or more counts support this clone. Sequencing ends 3 residues short of the CDR3 end; the germline J gene provides the rest. The gene calls are TRBV12-3 or TRBV12-4 and TRBJ2-2, with D perhaps matching TRBD1 (5 bases). CDR3 length: 13 amino acids. The ends were cut back, 5 bases at V and 8 bases at J, with 12 bases in the middle. The covered CDR3 bases are TGTGCCAGCAGTGCCGCTAGGGGTGGGGAG. This gives the protein CASSAARGGE. The whole CDR3 protein is CASSAARGGELFF.

This clone has a count of ten or more. Sequencing ends 3 residues short of the CDR3 end; the germline J gene provides the rest. The V gene is TRBV9, the J gene TRBJ2-4, with D possibly being TRBD1 (5 bases). The CDR3 sequence is 14 residues long. Germline values: CDR1 SGDLS, CDR2 YYNGEE. The ends were cut back, 4 bases at V and 2 bases at J, with 10 bases in the middle. The part of the CDR3 DNA that was read is TGTGCCAGCAGCCCAGGGTCCACCAAAAACATT. The encoded protein is CASSPGSTKNI. The whole CDR3 sequence reads CASSPGSTKNIQYF. Filled out from reference TRBV9 and TRBJ2-4, the complete variable domain reads DSGVTQTPKHLITATGQRVTLRCSPRSGDLSVYWYQQSLDQGLQFLIQYYNGEERAKGNILERFSAQQFPDLHSELNLSSLELGDSALYFCASSPGSTKNIQYFGAGTRLSVL.